Described below is a single TCR beta chain sequence and its context. The antigen remains undetermined. Time point denoted: late sampling 161 to 241 days after vaccination in three convalescent patients. The treatment was: roughly 11-day PBMC culture with coronavirus spike peptide pools or control peptides (ViraFEST assay). The data derive from a study of vaccination and CD4 T cells after COVID-19. The wider study: Convalescents were six males and four females, two of them Hispanic. The stimulating agents, overlapping spike peptides, came from SARS-CoV-2, HCoV-NL63, HCoV-OC43 and HCoV-229E.

Cultured CD4+ T cells had their DNA profiled by the Oncomine TCR Beta short-read assay. From CD4+ T cells that had been cultured, genomic DNA was extracted. MiXCR, applied by TCRdb to the PCR reads, yields one record per CDR3 protein. The sample contains about 25,000 distinct CDR3 sequences, 35% to 40% of which appear only once. Germline CDR1 and CDR2: DFQATT and SNEGSKA (reference sequence). The germline V and J ends were trimmed by 2 bases and 6 bases, with 4 bases remaining between them. This CDR3 has 10 amino acids. V usage is TRBV20-1 and J usage is TRBJ2-5; D ambiguous. The sequenced sample was CD4+ T cells from blood, cultured in vitro, obtained about 7 months after SARS-CoV-2 vaccination. The TCR sequence derives from a human donor who had recovered from COVID-19. In DNA form, the CDR3 reads TGCAGTGCTAGAAGGCAGACCCAGTACTTC. Encoded protein: CSARRQTQYF.